This TCR beta chain was recorded in a study of blood T cell repertoires in COVID-19. Trimming took off 3 bases at V and 0 bases at J, with 10 bases between the two ends. Germline values: CDR1 SGHRS, CDR2 YFSETQ. This CDR3 has 15 amino acids. Profiled with immunoSEQ multiplex PCR; TCRdb holds only in-frame clones, not every one. The repertoire holds some 20,000 clones, with about 85% as singletons. This TCR came from a human donor in a cohort sampled during active COVID-19. Source material: peripheral blood. The V call is TRBV5-1, the J call TRBJ2-1; D is unresolved. Here the CDR3 reads CASSSQPGSYNEQFF. The CDR3 coding sequence is TGCGCCAGCAGCTCCCAGCCGGGCTCCTACAATGAGCAGTTCTTC.